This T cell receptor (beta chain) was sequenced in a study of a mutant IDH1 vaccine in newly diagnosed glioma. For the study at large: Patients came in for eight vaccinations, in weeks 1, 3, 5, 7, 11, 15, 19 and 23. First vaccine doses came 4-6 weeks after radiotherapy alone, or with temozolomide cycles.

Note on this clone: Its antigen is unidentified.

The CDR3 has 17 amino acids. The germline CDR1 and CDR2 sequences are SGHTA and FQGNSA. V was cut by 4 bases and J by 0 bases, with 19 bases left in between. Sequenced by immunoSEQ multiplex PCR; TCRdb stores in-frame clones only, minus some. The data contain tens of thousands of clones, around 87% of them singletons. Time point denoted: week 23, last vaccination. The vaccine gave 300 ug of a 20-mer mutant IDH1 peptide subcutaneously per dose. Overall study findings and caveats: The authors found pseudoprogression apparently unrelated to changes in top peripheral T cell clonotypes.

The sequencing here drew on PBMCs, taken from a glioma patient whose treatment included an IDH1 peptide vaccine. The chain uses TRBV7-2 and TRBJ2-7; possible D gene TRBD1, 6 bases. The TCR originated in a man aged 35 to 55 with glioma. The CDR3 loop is CASSSPNWGPYSYEQYF. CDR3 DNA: TGTGCCAGCAGCTCTCCAAACTGGGGGCCTTACTCCTACGAGCAGTACTTC.